Shown below are 26 T cell receptor beta chains from a single sample sequenced in a study of Ad26.COV2.S vaccination and SARS-CoV-2 variants. Treatment here: around 19 received Ad26.COV2.S at low or high dose, single or two shots; 5 received placebo; per-sample allocation not given. Samples analyzed were those drawn on day 63 after the first vaccine or placebo injection. Using immunoSEQ multiplex PCR, the repertoire was profiled, and TCRdb retains in-frame clones only, with some absent. The table includes around 320,000 clones, more than 75% detected once. Specimen: peripheral blood, collected in a trial of Ad26.COV2.S vaccine versus placebo. These receptors were obtained from a person aged 18 to 65 who received the Ad26.COV2.S COVID-19 vaccine or a placebo.

The V and J genes are TRBV7-2 and TRBJ2-7, with 10 bases matching TRBD1. The germline V gene has CDR1 SGHTA and CDR2 FQGNSA. Losses at the gene ends were 1 base for V and 2 bases for J; bases not matched to a gene: 2. This CDR3 spans 15 amino acids. In DNA, the CDR3 is TGTGCCAGCAGCTTAGAGGGACAGGGGACCTACGAGCAGTACTTC. As protein: CASSLEGQGTYEQYF.

This chain uses TRBV6-5 with TRBJ1-2; TRBD1 matches 7 bases. Germline values: CDR1 MNHEY, CDR2 SVGAGI. The CDR3 totals 13 residues. Unmatched junction bases numbered 7, after V lost 4 bases and J lost 8 bases. CDR3 sequence (DNA): TGTGCCAGCAGTTGGGAGACAGGGCACGGCTACACCTTC. This translates into CASSWETGHGYTF.

The rearrangement links TRBV29-1 to TRBJ2-3; 9 bases line up with TRBD2. Germline values: CDR1 SQVTM, CDR2 ANQGSEA. The CDR3 runs 14 residues. The J segment lost 5 bases and the V segment lost 3 bases, leaving 6 bases of the junction unmatched. CDR3 in DNA: TGCAGCGTTGACGGCGGGGGGGCAATAGATACGCAGTATTTT. Translated, it gives CSVDGGGAIDTQYF.

Note on this clone: The same CDR3 arises from other DNA sequences in this sample as well. J is TRBJ1-1 and V is TRBV7-3; no clear D. V was cut by 5 bases and J by 1 base, with 11 bases left in between. Germline V CDR1 and CDR2: SGHTA, FQGTGA. This CDR3 has 14 amino acids. CDR3 bases: TGTGCCAGCAGCCTCTCGAGAGGGAACACTGAAGCTTTCTTT. This encodes CASSLSRGNTEAFF.

V usage is TRBV28 and J usage is TRBJ2-7; 7 bases line up with TRBD1. Germline V gives CDR1 MDHEN, CDR2 SYDVKM. Losses at the gene ends were 6 bases for V and 5 bases for J; bases not matched to a gene: 7. CDR3 length: 13 residues. The CDR3 sequence is CASRRDSSHEQYF. For the CDR3, the DNA is TGTGCCAGCAGACGGGACAGTTCTCACGAGCAGTACTTC.

The rearrangement uses TRBV6-5 and TRBJ1-1, with TRBD1 as a possible D gene (5 bases). The CDR3 sequence is 14 residues long. Deletions cut 5 bases from V and 4 bases from J, with 14 bases between. Germline CDR1 is MNHEY and CDR2 is SVGAGI. In DNA form, the CDR3 reads TGTGCCAGCAGTATGGGGGGGAAGGGCACTGAAGCTTTCTTT. Amino acid sequence: CASSMGGKGTEAFF.

The rearrangement links TRBV6-5 to TRBJ2-7; 10 nucleotides agree with TRBD1. CDR3 length equals 15 residues. V dropped 6 bases and J dropped 5; count of bases not matched to a gene: 10. The germline gives CDR1 MNHEY, CDR2 SVGAGI. CDR3 sequence: CASRHSRDRGHEQYF. The CDR3 DNA follows: TGTGCCAGCAGGCACTCGCGGGACAGGGGCCACGAGCAGTACTTC.

The chain links TRBV7-9 to TRBJ2-5, with D possibly called TRBD1 or TRBD2 (6 bases each). Germline assignment: CDR1 SEHNR and CDR2 FQNEAQ (reference sequence). Trimming shortened V by 6 bases and J by 0 bases, and 14 bases separated the two germline ends. The CDR3 loop spans 15 amino acids. In DNA form, the CDR3 reads TGTGCCAGCAGACCCCGGGGGACAAACCAAGAGACCCAGTACTTC. Translated, it gives CASRPRGTNQETQYF.

The rearrangement uses TRBV11-1 and TRBJ1-5; D uncertain. The CDR3 extends over 13 amino acids. Germline loops: CDR1 SGHAT, CDR2 FQDESV (reference sequence). Deletions cut 1 base from V and 6 bases from J, with 7 bases between. This chain's CDR3 is CASSLGGGQPQHF. Here the CDR3 DNA reads TGTGCCAGCAGCTTAGGTGGTGGTCAGCCCCAGCATTTT. Filled out from reference TRBV11-1 and TRBJ1-5, the complete variable domain reads EAEVAQSPRYKITEKSQAVAFWCDPISGHATLYWYRQILGQGPELLVQFQDESVVDDSQLPKDRFSAERLKGVDSTLKIQPAELGDSAMYLCASSLGGGQPQHFGDGTRLSIL.

The chain combines TRBV27 with TRBJ1-1; 7 bases are a match to TRBD1. J was trimmed by 3 bases and V by 3 bases; bases with no gene match: 1. This CDR3 has 13 residues. CDR1 is MNHEY, CDR2 SMNVEV, per germline (reference sequence). The CDR3 spells CASSFGTDTEAFF. The CDR3 bases are TGTGCCAGCAGTTTCGGGACAGACACTGAAGCTTTCTTT.

DNA of the CDR3: TGCGCCAGCAGCTTGGGTCCAGGGCGAGACGAGCAGTACTTC. Its protein is CASSLGPGRDEQYF. The V call is TRBV5-1, the J call TRBJ2-7; a possible D gene is TRBD1 (5 bases). The CDR3 contains 14 residues. CDR1 is SGHRS and CDR2 is YFSETQ in the germline V gene. Deletions cut 0 bases from V and 5 bases from J, with 12 bases between.

The chain recombines TRBV10-3 with TRBJ2-6; 7 bases fit TRBD1. The germline CDR1 and CDR2 sequences are ENHRY and SYGVKD. This CDR3 comprises 15 residues. V shed 5 bases and J 4 bases; nucleotides not matched to a gene: 5. The CDR3: CAISLTGTGANVLTF. DNA of the CDR3: TGTGCCATCAGTCTGACAGGGACCGGGGCCAACGTCCTGACTTTC.

This chain links TRBV12-3 or TRBV12-4 with TRBJ2-7, with TRBD1 as a possible D gene (5 bases). The CDR3 extends over 12 amino acids. The germline V and J ends were trimmed by 8 bases and 6 bases, with 14 bases remaining between them. CDR3 DNA: TGTGCCAGCCGGCAGGGCATTGGCGAGCAGTACTTC. Translating it yields CASRQGIGEQYF.

CDR3 in DNA: TGTGCCAGCAGCTTGGACCCGGGGAGCTACGAGCAGTACTTC. This sequence encodes CASSLDPGSYEQYF. V gene TRBV5-4 combines with J gene TRBJ2-7, with D maybe TRBD2 (5 bases). The CDR3 is 14 residues long. V was trimmed by 0 bases and J by 3 bases, leaving 10 bases between them. Per germline, CDR1 SGHNT and CDR2 YYREEE (reference sequence).

This chain uses TRBV5-1 with TRBJ1-1; D possibly corresponds to TRBD1 (6 bases). V lost 4 bases and J lost 4, with 8 bases in between. Germline V lookup: CDR1 SGHRS, CDR2 YFSETQ. This CDR3 region has 12 residues. This chain's CDR3 is CASSRGGTEAFF. The CDR3 DNA is TGCGCCAGCAGCAGGGGGGGCACTGAAGCTTTCTTT.

V gene TRBV30 combines with J gene TRBJ1-6; D is possibly TRBD1 (6 bases). From germline, CDR1 is GTSNPN and CDR2 SVGIG (reference sequence). V was cut by 4 bases and J by 2 bases, with 15 bases left in between. The CDR3 length is 16 residues. CDR3 protein: CAWNGPGVTYNSPLHF. Written as DNA, the CDR3 is TGTGCCTGGAACGGACCAGGGGTCACCTATAATTCACCCCTCCACTTT. The full variable domain, with the rest looked up from reference TRBV30 and TRBJ1-6, is SQTIHQWPATLVQPVGSPLSLECTVEGTSNPNLYWYRQAAGRGLQLLFYSVGIGQISSEVPQNLSASRPQDRQFILSSKKLLLSDSGFYLCAWNGPGVTYNSPLHFGNGTRLTVT.

The chain carries TRBV6-5 and TRBJ2-2, with TRBD1 identical over 9 bases. V shed 2 bases, J shed 6 bases, and the junction held 1 base outside the gene matches. The CDR3 has 14 amino acids. CDR1 and CDR2 from the germline V gene are MNHEY and SVGAGI. CDR3 residues: CASSYRTGAGELFF. CDR3 bases: TGTGCCAGCAGTTACCGGACAGGGGCCGGGGAGCTGTTTTTT.

Remarks on this clone: One junction end does not reproduce the germline sequence, and a read error may be involved. The chain joins TRBV6-4 to TRBJ2-1, with 9 bases that match TRBD2. Germline V CDR1 and CDR2: MRHNA, SNTAGT. CDR3 length equals 11 residues. CDR3 coding DNA: TGCACCGGGACTAGCTTCAATGAGCAGTTCTTC. Its protein product is CTGTSFNEQFF.

This chain uses TRBV5-6 with TRBJ2-5; TRBD2 might be the D (7 bases). This CDR3 region has 16 residues. Trimming removed 0 bases at V and 0 bases at J, with 12 bases between. The V gene's germline CDR1 is SGHDT and CDR2 YYEEEE. The CDR3 sequence: CASSLVRGAYQETQYF. The CDR3 DNA is TGTGCCAGCAGCTTGGTTCGGGGGGCATACCAAGAGACCCAGTACTTC.

V gene TRBV7-2 combines with J gene TRBJ1-1; 7 bases are a match to TRBD1. The germline CDR1 and CDR2 sequences are SGHTA and FQGNSA. This CDR3 has 14 amino acids. J lost 0 bases, V lost 6 bases, and 4 bases had no gene match. In nucleotides, the CDR3 is TGTGCCAGCAGAACAGGGGCTATGAACACTGAAGCTTTCTTT. This sequence encodes CASRTGAMNTEAFF.

The chain joins TRBV5-6 to TRBJ1-2, with D maybe TRBD1 (5 bases). The CDR3 runs to 14 residues. From germline, CDR1 is SGHDT and CDR2 YYEEEE. Trimming removed 2 bases from V and 3 bases from J, with 11 bases in between. The CDR3 loop reads CASSFTTGDYGYTF. For the CDR3, the DNA is TGTGCCAGCAGCTTTACCACAGGCGACTATGGCTACACCTTC.

This clone was counted once. V usage is TRBV6-2 or TRBV6-3 and J usage is TRBJ2-3; 13 nucleotides line up with TRBD2. Unmatched junction bases numbered 10, after V lost 4 bases and J lost 3 bases. Germline V lookup: CDR1 MNHEY, CDR2 SVGEGT. The CDR3 runs 18 residues. Here the CDR3 reads CASSFPTSGGAKTDTQYF. The DNA for the CDR3 is TGTGCCAGCAGTTTTCCAACTAGCGGGGGGGCTAAGACAGATACGCAGTATTTT.

This chain joins TRBV5-4 and TRBJ2-1; no definite D call. The germline CDR1 and CDR2 sequences are SGHNT and YYREEE (reference sequence). This CDR3 contains 11 residues. Trimming took 2 bases from V and 9 from J, leaving 6 bases between them. The DNA for the CDR3 is TGTGCCAGCAGCTTAGTTAGTGAGCAGTTCTTC. This encodes CASSLVSEQFF.

V and J are TRBV7-9 and TRBJ2-2, with 8 bases aligning to TRBD2. This CDR3 contains 15 residues. Losses at the gene ends were 5 bases for V and 0 bases for J; bases not matched to a gene: 2. Germline-derived CDR1 and CDR2 are SEHNR and FQNEAQ (reference sequence). The CDR3 loop reads CASSGSGANTGELFF. CDR3 sequence (DNA): TGTGCCAGCAGCGGTAGCGGGGCGAACACCGGGGAGCTGTTTTTT.

The chain uses TRBV6-5 and TRBJ1-6; the D is unclear. The CDR3 runs to 15 residues. Germline-derived CDR1 and CDR2 are MNHEY and SVGAGI. V was shortened by 2 bases and J by 13 bases, with 18 bases between the two germline ends. The CDR3 DNA follows: TGTGCCAGCAGTTACGGTGGGTTGGGCAGCCCGCCCCTCCACTTT. Translation gives CASSYGGLGSPPLHF.

This clone showed up many times. The rearrangement links TRBV7-9 to TRBJ1-4; D is ambiguous. Trimming took 0 bases from V and 4 from J, leaving 9 bases between them. From germline, CDR1 is SEHNR and CDR2 FQNEAQ (reference sequence). This CDR3 is built from 15 residues. The CDR3 sequence: CASSLAAEDNEKLFF. The CDR3 DNA reads TGTGCCAGCAGCTTAGCCGCCGAGGATAATGAAAAACTGTTTTTT.